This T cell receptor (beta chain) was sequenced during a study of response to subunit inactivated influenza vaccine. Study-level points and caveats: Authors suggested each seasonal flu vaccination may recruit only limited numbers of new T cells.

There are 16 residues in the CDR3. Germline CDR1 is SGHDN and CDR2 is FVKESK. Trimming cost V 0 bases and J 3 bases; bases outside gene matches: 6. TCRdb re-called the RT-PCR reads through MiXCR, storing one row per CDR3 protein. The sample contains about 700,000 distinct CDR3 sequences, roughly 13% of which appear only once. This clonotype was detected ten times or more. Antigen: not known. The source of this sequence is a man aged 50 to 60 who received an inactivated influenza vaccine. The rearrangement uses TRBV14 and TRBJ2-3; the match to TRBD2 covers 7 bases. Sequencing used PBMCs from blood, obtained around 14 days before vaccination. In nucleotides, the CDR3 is TGTGCCAGCAGCCAAGATCTGGCTAGCGGAACAGATACGCAGTATTTT. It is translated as CASSQDLASGTDTQYF. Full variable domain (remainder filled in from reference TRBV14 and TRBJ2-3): EAGVTQFPSHSVIEKGQTVTLRCDPISGHDNLYWYRRVMGKEIKFLLHFVKESKQDESGMPNNRFLAERTGGTYSTLKVQPAELEDSGVYFCASSQDLASGTDTQYFGPGTRLTVL.